Listed below are T cell receptor beta chains from one sample, sequenced in a study of blood T cell repertoires in COVID-19. Generated by immunoSEQ multiplex PCR, the TCRdb table keeps only in-frame clones and is missing some. The repertoire holds roughly 140,000 clones, with 60% to 85% as singletons. The sequenced material came from peripheral blood. The receptors derive from a man aged 50-60 years with active or convalescent COVID-19. CDR3s include the opening cysteine and the closing phenylalanine or tryptophan. D genes are given only for firm matches. Where a row states a size, it is once, few, many or the class of an expanded clone; other rows omit it.

d_call	clone_size	v_call	j_call	cdr3_nt	cdr3_aa
TRBD1	NA	TRBV18	TRBJ1-2	TGTGCCAGCTCACTTACAGGGGGCGAGGGCTACACCTTC	CASSLTGGEGYTF
TRBD1	NA	TRBV7-3	TRBJ2-3	TGTGCCAGCAGCGCGACAGGGACAGATACGCAGTATTTT	CASSATGTDTQYF
TRBD2	few	TRBV4-2	TRBJ2-7	TGTGCCAGCAGCCAAGACGTGGCTAGCGGGAGTGGGGGGTACGAGCAGTACTTC	CASSQDVASGSGGYEQYF
NA	NA	TRBV6-1	TRBJ1-5	TGTGCCAGCAGTGAAGCGCTCGGGCAGCCCCAGCATTTT	CASSEALGQPQHF
NA	NA	TRBV9	TRBJ1-6	TGTGCCAGCAGCGTTCTACCGGGGGATAATTCACCCCTCCACTTT	CASSVLPGDNSPLHF
TRBD1	NA	TRBV7-9	TRBJ1-6	TGTGCCAGCAGCTTATATGGGGACAGAAATAATTCACCCCTCCACTTT	CASSLYGDRNNSPLHF
TRBD2	NA	TRBV7-2	TRBJ2-7	TGTGCCAGCAGCCGTAGCGGGGGGAGCTCCTACGAGCAGTACTTC	CASSRSGGSSYEQYF
NA	NA	TRBV6-1	TRBJ2-1	TGTGCCAGCAGTGAAGTGGGCGAACTCAATGAGCAGTTCTTC	CASSEVGELNEQFF
TRBD1	once	TRBV3-1/TRBV3-2	TRBJ2-7	TGTGCCAGCAGCCAAGGGACAGGGACGGACGAGCAGTACTTC	CASSQGTGTDEQYF
NA	NA	TRBV19	TRBJ2-5	TGTGCCAGTAGTACAGTTCCCCAAGAGACCCAGTACTTC	CASSTVPQETQYF
TRBD1	NA	TRBV7-9	TRBJ2-7	TGTGCCAGCAGCTTAGACCTCACAGGGGAAGAGCAGTACTTC	CASSLDLTGEEQYF
NA	NA	TRBV27	TRBJ2-3	TGTGCCAGCAGTTTTGGCCGCAGGGATAATACGCAGTATTTT	CASSFGRRDNTQYF
NA	NA	TRBV7-2	TRBJ2-3	TGTGCCAGCAGCACCGAAACTAGGAGGGCGCAGTATTTT	CASSTETRRAQYF
NA	NA	TRBV28	TRBJ1-2	TGTGCCAGCAGTTCTCGGGGGTATGGCTACACCTTC	CASSSRGYGYTF
TRBD2	NA	TRBV7-9	TRBJ2-3	TGTGCCACACTAGCGGTCACAGATACGCAGTATTTT	CATLAVTDTQYF
TRBD1	NA	TRBV10-3	TRBJ1-3	TGTGCCACCGGGGGCTCGGGACAGGGGAAAGGAAACACCATATATTTT	CATGGSGQGKGNTIYF
NA	NA	TRBV7-3	TRBJ2-5	TGTGCCAGCAGCCACCATGGGGCAGGACGGGAAGAGACCCAGTACTTC	CASSHHGAGREETQYF
NA	NA	TRBV27	TRBJ2-7	TGTGCCAGCAGTTTAGGAGGGGGCACCGTCTACGAGCAGTACTTC	CASSLGGGTVYEQYF
TRBD1	once	TRBV7-8	TRBJ1-1	TGTGCCAGCAGCTCTCCTCCCTTCGGACAGGCCGGGAACACTGAAGCTTTCTTT	CASSSPPFGQAGNTEAFF
NA	NA	TRBV19	TRBJ2-1	TGTGCCAGTAGTCCCACGGGACTCCTCGGCAGTGAGCAGTTCTTC	CASSPTGLLGSEQFF
NA	NA	TRBV1	TRBJ2-3	TGCACCAGCAGCCGCTCCCCGGGAGTCGGGGTCACAGATACGCAGTATTTT	CTSSRSPGVGVTDTQYF
NA	NA	TRBV27	TRBJ2-5	TGTGCCAGCAGTCTAATGGGGGCCCAAGAGACCCAGTACTTC	CASSLMGAQETQYF
TRBD2	NA	TRBV4-2	TRBJ2-7	TGTGCCAGCAGCCTCAAAGCGGGAGGGGGCGAGCAGTACTTC	CASSLKAGGGEQYF
NA	medium-sized	TRBV28	TRBJ2-7	TGTGCCAGCAGTTCAGGCCCTTACGAGCAGTACTTC	CASSSGPYEQYF
NA	few	TRBV28	TRBJ2-3	TGTGCCAGCAGTTCTGTAGCGGAGTACACAGATACGCAGTATTTT	CASSSVAEYTDTQYF
NA	NA	TRBV5-1	TRBJ2-5	TGCGCCAGCAGCCGAAAGGCAGACTCCGAGACCCAGTACTTC	CASSRKADSETQYF
TRBD2	NA	TRBV7-3	TRBJ2-3	TGTGCCAGCAGCCGGACGGGCGGGAGTCGGACAGATACGCAGTATTTT	CASSRTGGSRTDTQYF
NA	once	TRBV19	TRBJ2-5	TGTGCCAGTACCCGAGGTAGCGCCCAAGAGACCCAGTACTTC	CASTRGSAQETQYF
NA	NA	TRBV29-1	TRBJ1-5	TGCAGCGTGACACAGGGAAGAGGCAATCAGCCCCAGCATTTT	CSVTQGRGNQPQHF
TRBD2	NA	TRBV7-6	TRBJ2-1	TGTGCCAGCAGCTTGCTAGCGGGAGGGTTCAATGAGCAGTTCTTC	CASSLLAGGFNEQFF
TRBD2	NA	TRBV6-5	TRBJ2-7	TGTGCCAGCAGTCCCGGACTAGCGTCAAGGTACGAGCAGTACTTC	CASSPGLASRYEQYF
TRBD2	NA	TRBV10-3	TRBJ2-1	TGTGCCATCAGTGACCAGCTAGCGGGAGGCGATGAGCAGTTCTTC	CAISDQLAGGDEQFF
NA	NA	TRBV28	TRBJ1-6	TGTGCCAGCAGCGCACCAGGGGAACGGTCACCCCTCCACTTT	CASSAPGERSPLHF